The 10 T cell receptor beta chains in this list originate from one sample, sequenced in a study of shared clonotypes between healthy human individuals (dated by TCRdb to 2020 to 2021). Library preparation employed the immunoSEQ multiplex PCR assay. TCRdb carries this immuneACCESS record with in-frame sequences only. Its versions omit some clonotypes, under half of them owing to an unresolved V gene in the studies checked, with the rest unexplained. The sample includes approximately 700,000 clones, with around 78% observed a single time. Around 1.8% of the sample is held by the ten biggest clonotypes. Sequencing was done on a sample of memory CD4+ T cells sorted from blood. The label giving this sample's cell subset or site can be read as: CD45RA-negative fraction. These receptors were taken from a woman younger than 45 in good health.

This clone was detected many times. J is TRBJ2-3 and V is TRBV5-1; 8 nucleotides match TRBD1. V shed 4 bases, J shed 3 bases, and the junction held 7 bases outside the gene matches. CDR1 is SGHRS, CDR2 YFSETQ, per germline. The CDR3 covers 15 residues. The CDR3 reads CASSGGQEDTDTQYF. The CDR3 DNA reads TGCGCCAGCAGCGGGGGACAGGAGGATACAGATACGCAGTATTTT.

The rearrangement joins TRBV18 to TRBJ2-7; D not certain. V lost 4 bases to trimming and J lost 6 bases, with 10 bases between them. The CDR3 totals 12 residues. The germline V gene encodes CDR1 KGHSH and CDR2 LQKENI. This CDR3 reads CASSQESGEQYF. In DNA, the CDR3 is TGTGCCAGCTCACAAGAGAGTGGCGAGCAGTACTTC.

V is TRBV2 and J is TRBJ2-7; no clear D gene. The germline V gene has CDR1 SNHLY and CDR2 FYNNEI. The V end was cut by 7 bases, the J end by 4 bases, with 8 bases between. The length of the CDR3 is 11 residues. CDR3 residues: CASIVLYEQYF. DNA of the CDR3: TGTGCCAGCATCGTACTATACGAGCAGTACTTC. Combining the CDR3 with reference TRBV2 and TRBJ2-7 gives the whole variable domain EPEVTQTPSHQVTQMGQEVILRCVPISNHLYFYWYRQILGQKVEFLVSFYNNEISEKSEIFDDQFSVERPDGSNFTLKIRSTKLEDSAMYFCASIVLYEQYFGPGTRLTVT.

The gene calls are TRBV27 and TRBJ2-7, with 9 bases identical to TRBD2. The V gene end was trimmed by 4 bases and the J gene end by 4 bases; junction bases not matched to a gene: 8. Germline CDR1 MNHEY, CDR2 SMNVEV (reference sequence). The CDR3 has 15 amino acids. For the CDR3, the DNA is TGTGCCAGCAGTTCCCCGACTAGCGGAAGTTACGAGCAGTACTTC. Encoded protein: CASSSPTSGSYEQYF.

The V call is TRBV28, the J call TRBJ1-1; possibly TRBD1 for D (6 bases). V lost 6 bases and J lost 6, with 14 bases in between. Germline V gene sequence: CDR1 MDHEN, CDR2 SYDVKM. CDR3 length equals 13 residues. Here the CDR3 DNA reads TGTGCCAGCAGGAGGACGGGGGGGCCTGAAGCTTTCTTT. Translating gives CASRRTGGPEAFF.

This clone is a singleton in its sample. CDR3 residues: CASSQLGQGARGSSYTF. CDR3 coding DNA: TGCGCCAGCAGCCAATTAGGCCAGGGGGCCCGAGGGAGTAGCTACACCTTC. The gene calls are TRBV4-1 and TRBJ1-2; TRBD1 aligns across 8 bases. J lost 9 bases, V lost 2 bases, and 17 bases had no gene match. In germline, CDR1 is MGHRA, CDR2 YSYEKL. CDR3 length equals 17 residues.

The chain carries TRBV19 and TRBJ1-1; tentative D call: TRBD1 (5 bases). Trimming removed 8 bases at V and 0 bases at J, with 10 bases between. The CDR3 contains 13 residues. Germline V gene sequence: CDR1 LNHDA, CDR2 SQIVND (reference sequence). The CDR3 DNA is TGTGCCAGTGGACAAATCATGAACACTGAAGCTTTCTTT. Encoded protein: CASGQIMNTEAFF.

For this clone: Possible read error: a much larger clone is one base away. The rearrangement links TRBV7-2 to TRBJ2-2; D may be TRBD1 or TRBD2 (5 bases each). The V gene's germline CDR1 is SGHTA and CDR2 FQGNSA. The CDR3 runs 16 residues. The CDR3 DNA reads TGTGCCAGCAGCTTCGAGCAGGGAGCGAACACCGGGGAGCTGTCTTTT. This sequence encodes CASSFEQGANTGELSF.

The chain carries TRBV20-1 and TRBJ2-4; D gene ambiguous. CDR1 DFQATT and CDR2 SNEGSKA come from the germline V gene (reference sequence). The CDR3 is made up of 11 amino acids. Trimming pared 1 base from V and 15 bases from J, leaving 13 bases between. The CDR3 DNA sequence: TGCAGTGCTAGAGGGTCCGTCGCGCTGTACTTC. Its translation is CSARGSVALYF.

This chain joins TRBV4-3 and TRBJ2-2, with a weak D call TRBD2 (7 bases). CDR1 and CDR2 from the germline V gene are LGHNA and YSLEER. This CDR3 has 16 residues. V was trimmed by 1 base and J by 6 bases, leaving 15 bases between them. This CDR3 is CASSQGMRGRSGELFF. The DNA for the CDR3 is TGCGCCAGCAGCCAAGGAATGCGGGGGCGATCCGGGGAGCTGTTTTTT.